Listed below are T cell receptor beta chains from one sample, sequenced in a study of metastatic and nonmetastatic thyroid tumors. Via MiXCR, TCRdb re-called the PCR reads. The sample records tens of thousands of clones, 25% to 35% being singletons. The sequencing input was blood. Every receptor here comes from a female donor with papillary thyroid cancer or a benign thyroid nodule (not recorded which). Some clones in this sample may be carry-over from other donors' samples. Both conserved end residues are part of each CDR3. Each record gives: V gene, CDR3 length, clone size, D gene, J gene, CDR3 DNA, CDR3 protein. The D gene is left open where the match is weak. Where a row states a size, it is once, few, many or the class of an expanded clone; other rows omit it.

v_gene: TRBV20-1
len: 17
abundance: -
d_gene: TRBD2
j_gene: TRBJ2-1
CDR3nt: TGCAGTGCTAGAGCGAGCGGGGGGTCCATCTCCTACAATGAGCAGTTCTTC
CDR3aa: CSARASGGSISYNEQFF

v_gene: TRBV20-1
len: 15
abundance: few
d_gene: -
j_gene: TRBJ2-7
CDR3nt: TGCAGTGCTAGAGATATGGTAGCCGCGACCTACGAGCAGTACTTC
CDR3aa: CSARDMVAATYEQYF

v_gene: TRBV6-2/TRBV6-3
len: 14
abundance: few
d_gene: TRBD1
j_gene: TRBJ1-1
CDR3nt: TGTGCCAGCAGTTCGGGACAGGGTAGCACTGAAGCTTTCTTT
CDR3aa: CASSSGQGSTEAFF

v_gene: TRBV11-2
len: 17
abundance: -
d_gene: -
j_gene: TRBJ2-2
CDR3nt: TGTGCCAGCAGCTTAGATCGGGCAGAGTTGGGCACCGGGGAGCTGTTTTTT
CDR3aa: CASSLDRAELGTGELFF

v_gene: TRBV7-3
len: 16
abundance: -
d_gene: TRBD2
j_gene: TRBJ2-7
CDR3nt: TGTGCCAGCAGCCCACAAGGGGTGGGGGGGTCCTACGAGCAGTACTTC
CDR3aa: CASSPQGVGGSYEQYF

v_gene: TRBV6-1
len: 14
abundance: many
d_gene: -
j_gene: TRBJ1-1
CDR3nt: TGTGCCAGCAGCTTAACGTGGGTGAACACTGAAGCTTTCTTT
CDR3aa: CASSLTWVNTEAFF

v_gene: TRBV7-8
len: 14
abundance: -
d_gene: -
j_gene: TRBJ1-1
CDR3nt: TGTGCCAGCAGCTACTCGACGGTGAACACTGAAGCTTTCTTT
CDR3aa: CASSYSTVNTEAFF

v_gene: TRBV25-1
len: 16
abundance: few
d_gene: -
j_gene: TRBJ2-1
CDR3nt: TGTGCCAGCAGTGAAGGGGTGGTCCAAGGAGGCAATGAGCAGTTCTTC
CDR3aa: CASSEGVVQGGNEQFF

v_gene: TRBV11-2
len: 10
abundance: few
d_gene: -
j_gene: TRBJ1-1
CDR3nt: TGTGCCAGCAGCGGCCGGGACTCTGATTTT
CDR3aa: CASSGRDSDF

v_gene: TRBV6-5
len: 14
abundance: -
d_gene: -
j_gene: TRBJ2-1
CDR3nt: TGTGCCAGCAGTTACACTCGGCCCAACAATGAGCAGTTCTTC
CDR3aa: CASSYTRPNNEQFF

v_gene: TRBV5-4
len: 15
abundance: -
d_gene: -
j_gene: TRBJ1-4
CDR3nt: TGTGCCAGCAGCTCCCAGGGCCTCCTAAATGAAAAACTGTTTTTT
CDR3aa: CASSSQGLLNEKLFF

v_gene: TRBV12-3/TRBV12-4
len: 12
abundance: few
d_gene: -
j_gene: TRBJ1-2
CDR3nt: TGTGCCAGCAAACGAGGGCCGACCGACTACACCTTC
CDR3aa: CASKRGPTDYTF

v_gene: TRBV27
len: 13
abundance: -
d_gene: -
j_gene: TRBJ2-7
CDR3nt: TGTGCCAGCAGTTTAGCAGGGGTCATTGAGCAGTACTTC
CDR3aa: CASSLAGVIEQYF

v_gene: TRBV6-1
len: 12
abundance: -
d_gene: -
j_gene: TRBJ2-7
CDR3nt: TGTGCCAGCAGTCCACAGGGCTACGAGCAGTACTTT
CDR3aa: CASSPQGYEQYF

v_gene: TRBV28
len: 14
abundance: few
d_gene: -
j_gene: TRBJ1-6
CDR3nt: TGTGCCAGCAGTTTAGGGGGCGGCAATTCACCCCTCCACTTT
CDR3aa: CASSLGGGNSPLHF

v_gene: TRBV4-1
len: 13
abundance: -
d_gene: -
j_gene: TRBJ1-5
CDR3nt: TGCGCCAGCAGCCACCAAGAGGGTCAGCCCCAGCATTTT
CDR3aa: CASSHQEGQPQHF

v_gene: TRBV19
len: 16
abundance: -
d_gene: TRBD1
j_gene: TRBJ2-2
CDR3nt: TGTGCCAGTACAGACAGGGCCGCGGGTTTAATTGGGACGCTGTTTTTT
CDR3aa: CASTDRAAGLIGTLFF

v_gene: TRBV12-3/TRBV12-4
len: 15
abundance: few
d_gene: TRBD2
j_gene: TRBJ2-1
CDR3nt: TGTGCCAGCAGTTTCACGACTAGCGGGACGGGTGAGCAGTTCTTC
CDR3aa: CASSFTTSGTGEQFF

v_gene: TRBV6-2/TRBV6-3
len: 12
abundance: few
d_gene: -
j_gene: TRBJ2-7
CDR3nt: TGTGCCAGCAGTTACTCAATCGACGAGCAGTACTTC
CDR3aa: CASSYSIDEQYF

v_gene: TRBV29-1
len: 15
abundance: few
d_gene: TRBD1
j_gene: TRBJ2-2
CDR3nt: TGCAGCGCCATTACAGGGGGCAAGAACACCGGGGAGCTGTTTTTT
CDR3aa: CSAITGGKNTGELFF

v_gene: TRBV20-1
len: 14
abundance: -
d_gene: TRBD1
j_gene: TRBJ1-2
CDR3nt: TGCAGTCTCATACCGGGACAGCTGAACTATGGCTACACCTTC
CDR3aa: CSLIPGQLNYGYTF

v_gene: TRBV6-5
len: 17
abundance: few
d_gene: TRBD1
j_gene: TRBJ2-2
CDR3nt: TGTGCCAGCAGTTACTCTCCGGGACAGGGAAACACCGGGGAGCTGTTTTTT
CDR3aa: CASSYSPGQGNTGELFF

v_gene: TRBV2
len: 15
abundance: -
d_gene: -
j_gene: TRBJ2-3
CDR3nt: TGTGCCAGCAGTCGGGACGGGACCGGCACAGATACGCAGTATTTT
CDR3aa: CASSRDGTGTDTQYF

v_gene: TRBV30
len: 15
abundance: -
d_gene: -
j_gene: TRBJ1-2
CDR3nt: TGTGCCTGGAGGAGAGGAGACACACCTAACTATGGCTACACCTTC
CDR3aa: CAWRRGDTPNYGYTF

v_gene: TRBV7-2
len: 15
abundance: once
d_gene: -
j_gene: TRBJ2-1
CDR3nt: TGTGCCAGCAGCTTAGCGGGGGGGCCAGGCAATGAGCAGTTCTTC
CDR3aa: CASSLAGGPGNEQFF

v_gene: TRBV9
len: 16
abundance: -
d_gene: TRBD1
j_gene: TRBJ2-7
CDR3nt: TGTGCCAGTAGCGTAGGGGAGGGGACAGGGGCCTACGAGCAGTACTTC
CDR3aa: CASSVGEGTGAYEQYF

v_gene: TRBV9
len: 16
abundance: -
d_gene: -
j_gene: TRBJ2-3
CDR3nt: TGTGCCAGCAGCACTTACCCAGGGCATCCCACAGATACGCAGTATTTT
CDR3aa: CASSTYPGHPTDTQYF

v_gene: TRBV12-3/TRBV12-4
len: 14
abundance: medium-sized
d_gene: -
j_gene: TRBJ1-3
CDR3nt: TGTGCCAGCAGTTTCCTCGGCTCTGGAAACACCATATATTTT
CDR3aa: CASSFLGSGNTIYF

v_gene: TRBV4-2
len: 19
abundance: -
d_gene: TRBD2
j_gene: TRBJ2-3
CDR3nt: TGTGCCAGCAGCCAAAGGATTGTAGGAGAGCGGGAACACACAGATACGCAGTATTTT
CDR3aa: CASSQRIVGEREHTDTQYF

v_gene: TRBV4-1
len: 15
abundance: -
d_gene: -
j_gene: TRBJ1-1
CDR3nt: TGCGCCAGCAGCCAAGCTCCGACTTGGAACACTGAAGCTTTCTTT
CDR3aa: CASSQAPTWNTEAFF

v_gene: TRBV5-4
len: 14
abundance: -
d_gene: TRBD1
j_gene: TRBJ2-7
CDR3nt: TGTGCCAGCAGCCCAGACAGGGTTATTTACGAGCAGTACTTC
CDR3aa: CASSPDRVIYEQYF

v_gene: TRBV11-3
len: 13
abundance: few
d_gene: -
j_gene: TRBJ2-7
CDR3nt: TGTGCCAGCAGCCAGACAGTAACCTACGAGCAGTACTTC
CDR3aa: CASSQTVTYEQYF

v_gene: TRBV30
len: 14
abundance: -
d_gene: -
j_gene: TRBJ2-3
CDR3nt: TGTGCCTGGAGAAGCGGGCAGTCCGCAGATACGCAGTATTTT
CDR3aa: CAWRSGQSADTQYF

v_gene: TRBV24-1
len: 17
abundance: -
d_gene: TRBD1
j_gene: TRBJ1-5
CDR3nt: TGTGCCACCAGTGATCCCGGACAGGGGAAGAATAATCAGCCCCAGCATTTT
CDR3aa: CATSDPGQGKNNQPQHF

v_gene: TRBV24-1
len: 15
abundance: medium-sized
d_gene: TRBD2
j_gene: TRBJ2-1
CDR3nt: TGTGCCACCAGTGATAGAGCGGGAGGGGACAATGAGCAGTTCTTC
CDR3aa: CATSDRAGGDNEQFF

v_gene: TRBV19
len: 16
abundance: medium-sized
d_gene: TRBD1
j_gene: TRBJ2-3
CDR3nt: TGTGCCAGTAGTATTTCCGGGACAGGGGGCATCGATACGCAGTATTTT
CDR3aa: CASSISGTGGIDTQYF

v_gene: TRBV20-1
len: 13
abundance: -
d_gene: TRBD2
j_gene: TRBJ2-1
CDR3nt: TGCAGTGTAGCGGGAGGAGGCTACAATGAGCAGTTCTTC
CDR3aa: CSVAGGGYNEQFF

v_gene: TRBV5-5
len: 15
abundance: -
d_gene: TRBD1
j_gene: TRBJ2-7
CDR3nt: TGTGCCAGCAGCTTTAGTGACAGGGGTACCGTCGAGCAGTACTTC
CDR3aa: CASSFSDRGTVEQYF

v_gene: TRBV24-1
len: 14
abundance: -
d_gene: -
j_gene: TRBJ2-7
CDR3nt: TGTGCCACCTCTGGGGGGCTGAGCTCCTACGAGCAGTACTTC
CDR3aa: CATSGGLSSYEQYF

v_gene: TRBV30
len: 15
abundance: once
d_gene: TRBD2
j_gene: TRBJ2-1
CDR3nt: TGTGCCTGGAGGGGACTAGCGGGAGAATCCAATGAGCAGTTCTTC
CDR3aa: CAWRGLAGESNEQFF

v_gene: TRBV12-3/TRBV12-4
len: 13
abundance: few
d_gene: -
j_gene: TRBJ1-5
CDR3nt: TGTGCCAGCAGTTTGCAGGGGCCTCCCCCCCAGCATTTT
CDR3aa: CASSLQGPPPQHF

v_gene: TRBV6-1
len: 15
abundance: -
d_gene: -
j_gene: TRBJ2-6
CDR3nt: TGTGCCAGCAGCCGCACCCTTTCTGGGGCCAACGTCCTGACTTTC
CDR3aa: CASSRTLSGANVLTF

v_gene: TRBV30
len: 14
abundance: -
d_gene: TRBD1
j_gene: TRBJ1-5
CDR3nt: TGTGCCTGGAGGGGTAGGACAGGAAATCAGCCCCAGCATTTT
CDR3aa: CAWRGRTGNQPQHF

v_gene: TRBV12-3/TRBV12-4
len: 15
abundance: -
d_gene: TRBD1
j_gene: TRBJ2-5
CDR3nt: TGTGCCAGCAGCCCGGGGACAGCCTCGCAAGAGACCCAGTACTTC
CDR3aa: CASSPGTASQETQYF

v_gene: TRBV11-1
len: 19
abundance: few
d_gene: -
j_gene: TRBJ2-1
CDR3nt: TGTGCCAGCAGCTTTGCGGTTGGGTCGGCGCTAGCTCCTTACAATGAGCAGTTCTTC
CDR3aa: CASSFAVGSALAPYNEQFF

v_gene: TRBV19
len: 15
abundance: few
d_gene: -
j_gene: TRBJ2-3
CDR3nt: TGTGCCAGTAGTATGTCCTCATCTCTTTTAGATACGCAGTATTTT
CDR3aa: CASSMSSSLLDTQYF

v_gene: TRBV10-2
len: 16
abundance: medium-sized
d_gene: -
j_gene: TRBJ1-2
CDR3nt: TGCGCCAGCAGGATCTCCGGGGGAGGAGGGGCCTATGGCTACACCTTC
CDR3aa: CASRISGGGGAYGYTF

v_gene: TRBV27
len: 15
abundance: -
d_gene: TRBD1
j_gene: TRBJ1-1
CDR3nt: TGTGCCAGCAGTGCTCGACAGGGTCGGGACACTGAAGCTTTCTTT
CDR3aa: CASSARQGRDTEAFF

v_gene: TRBV7-2
len: 18
abundance: many
d_gene: TRBD1
j_gene: TRBJ2-7
CDR3nt: TGTGCCAGCAGCTTAATTGGACAGGGACTTCACGAGGGTTACGAGCAGTACTTC
CDR3aa: CASSLIGQGLHEGYEQYF

v_gene: TRBV19
len: 16
abundance: once
d_gene: -
j_gene: TRBJ2-6
CDR3nt: TGTGCCAGTATAACTCCTGTTATGTCTGGGGCCAACGTCCTGACTTTC
CDR3aa: CASITPVMSGANVLTF